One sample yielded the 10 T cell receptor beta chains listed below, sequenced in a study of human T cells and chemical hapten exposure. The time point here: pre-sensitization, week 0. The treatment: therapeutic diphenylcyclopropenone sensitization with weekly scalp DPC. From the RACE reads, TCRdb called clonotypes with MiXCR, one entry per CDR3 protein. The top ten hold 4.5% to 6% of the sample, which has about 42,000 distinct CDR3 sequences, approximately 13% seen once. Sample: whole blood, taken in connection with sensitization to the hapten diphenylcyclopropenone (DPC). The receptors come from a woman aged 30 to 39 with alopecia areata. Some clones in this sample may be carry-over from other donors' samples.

In nucleotides, the CDR3 is TGTATTAGAACAGATACGCAGTATTTT. It specifies CIRTDTQYF. V is TRBV28 and J is TRBJ2-3; D not certain. This CDR3 is built from 9 residues. Germline CDR1 reads MDHEN; CDR2 reads SYDVKM.

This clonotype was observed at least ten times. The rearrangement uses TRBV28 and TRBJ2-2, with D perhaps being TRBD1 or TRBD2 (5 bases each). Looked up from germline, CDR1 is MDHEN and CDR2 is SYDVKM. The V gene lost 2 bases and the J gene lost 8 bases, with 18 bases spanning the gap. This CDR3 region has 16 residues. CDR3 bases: TGTGCCAGCAGTTTAATAGGGCCACCCGAGGGGGGGGAGCTGTTTTTT. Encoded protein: CASSLIGPPEGGELFF.

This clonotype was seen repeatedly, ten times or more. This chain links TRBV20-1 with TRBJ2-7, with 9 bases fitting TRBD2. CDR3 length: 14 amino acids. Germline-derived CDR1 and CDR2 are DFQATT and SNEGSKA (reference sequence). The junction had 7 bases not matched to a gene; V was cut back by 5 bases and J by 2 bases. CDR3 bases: TGCAGTGCTGAGGATAGCGGGGGAGCCTACGAGCAGTACTTC. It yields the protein CSAEDSGGAYEQYF.

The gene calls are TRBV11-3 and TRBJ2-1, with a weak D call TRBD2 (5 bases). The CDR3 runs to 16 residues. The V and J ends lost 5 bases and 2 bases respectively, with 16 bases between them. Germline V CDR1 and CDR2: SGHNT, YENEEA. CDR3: CASSPITGVPYNEQFF. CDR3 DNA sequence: TGTGCCAGCAGCCCTATTACCGGGGTCCCCTACAATGAGCAGTTCTTC.

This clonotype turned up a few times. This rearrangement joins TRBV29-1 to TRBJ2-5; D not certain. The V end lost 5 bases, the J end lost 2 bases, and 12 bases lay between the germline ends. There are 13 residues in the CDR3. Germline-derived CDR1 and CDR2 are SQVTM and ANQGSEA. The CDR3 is CSVPRAPQETQYF. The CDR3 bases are TGCAGCGTTCCTAGGGCCCCTCAAGAGACCCAGTACTTC.

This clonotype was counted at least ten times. The CDR3 loop is CATKDQSTDTQYF. DNA for the CDR3: TGTGCCACCAAAGACCAGAGCACAGATACGCAGTATTTT. The chain uses TRBV7-3 and TRBJ2-3; D is undetermined. V lost 10 bases and J 0 bases, leaving 11 bases between the germline ends. Germline lookup yields CDR1 SGHTA and CDR2 FQGTGA. The CDR3 is 13 residues long.

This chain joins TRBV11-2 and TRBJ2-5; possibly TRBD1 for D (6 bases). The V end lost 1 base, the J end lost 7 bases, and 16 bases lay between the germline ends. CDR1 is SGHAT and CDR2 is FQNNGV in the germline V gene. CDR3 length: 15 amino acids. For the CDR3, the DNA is TGTGCCAGCAGCTTAGGTACAGGGACCGAATGGACCCAGTACTTC. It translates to CASSLGTGTEWTQYF.

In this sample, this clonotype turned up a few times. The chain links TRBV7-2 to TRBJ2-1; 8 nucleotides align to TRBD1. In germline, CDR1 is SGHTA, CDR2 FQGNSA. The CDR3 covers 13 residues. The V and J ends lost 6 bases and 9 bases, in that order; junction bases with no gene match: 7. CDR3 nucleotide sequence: TGTGCCAGCAGAGGACAGGGCGTTGGTGAGCAGTTCTTC. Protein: CASRGQGVGEQFF.

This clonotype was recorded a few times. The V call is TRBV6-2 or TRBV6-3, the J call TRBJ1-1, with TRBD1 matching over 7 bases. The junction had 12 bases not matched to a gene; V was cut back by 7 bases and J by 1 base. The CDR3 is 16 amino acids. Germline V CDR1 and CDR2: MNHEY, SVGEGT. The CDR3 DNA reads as TGTGCCAGCATCATTGGGGGTCGGACAGGGAACACTGAAGCTTTCTTT. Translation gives CASIIGGRTGNTEAFF.

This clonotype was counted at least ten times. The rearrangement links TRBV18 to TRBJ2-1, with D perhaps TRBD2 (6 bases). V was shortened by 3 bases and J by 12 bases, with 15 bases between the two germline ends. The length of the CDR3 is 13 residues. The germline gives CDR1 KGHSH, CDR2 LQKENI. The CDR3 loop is CASSPPGRTGQFF. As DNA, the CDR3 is TGTGCCAGCTCACCTCCAGGGAGGACTGGGCAGTTCTTC.